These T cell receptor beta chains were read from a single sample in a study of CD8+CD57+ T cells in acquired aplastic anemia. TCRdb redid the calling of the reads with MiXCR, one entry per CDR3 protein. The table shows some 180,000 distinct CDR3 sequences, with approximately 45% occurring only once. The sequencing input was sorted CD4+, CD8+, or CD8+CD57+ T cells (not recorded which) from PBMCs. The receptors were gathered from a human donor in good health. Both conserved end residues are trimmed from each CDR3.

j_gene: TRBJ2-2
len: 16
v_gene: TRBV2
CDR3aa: ASRTGGLDEKNTGELF

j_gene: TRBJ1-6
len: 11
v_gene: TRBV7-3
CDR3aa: ASSLTDRSPLH

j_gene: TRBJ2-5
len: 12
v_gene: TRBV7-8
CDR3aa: ASSEQGPRETQY

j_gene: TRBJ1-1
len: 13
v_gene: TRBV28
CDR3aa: ASSGRTKRDTEAF

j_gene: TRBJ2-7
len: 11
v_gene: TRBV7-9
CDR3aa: ASSLTDRGEQY

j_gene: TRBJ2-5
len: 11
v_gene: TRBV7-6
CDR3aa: ASSLNYQESQY

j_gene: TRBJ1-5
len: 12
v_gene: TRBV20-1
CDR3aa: SASSGIRNQPQH

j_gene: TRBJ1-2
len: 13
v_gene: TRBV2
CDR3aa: ASSVGQGQDYGYT

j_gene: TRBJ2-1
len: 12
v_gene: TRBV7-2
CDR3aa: ASSLVPSGPEQF

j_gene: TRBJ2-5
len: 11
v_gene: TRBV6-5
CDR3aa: ASSFQGVETQY

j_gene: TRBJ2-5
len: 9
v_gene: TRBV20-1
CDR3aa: SVDRVETQY

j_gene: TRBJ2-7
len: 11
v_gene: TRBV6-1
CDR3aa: ASSDLFSYEQY

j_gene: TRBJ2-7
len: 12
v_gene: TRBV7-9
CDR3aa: ASSTHRGQYEQY

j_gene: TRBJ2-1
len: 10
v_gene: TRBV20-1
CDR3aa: SARLVSYEQF

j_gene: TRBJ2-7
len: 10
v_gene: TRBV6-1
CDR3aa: ASSEIGYEQY

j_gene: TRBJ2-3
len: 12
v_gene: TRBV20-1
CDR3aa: SVRLAGSPDTQY

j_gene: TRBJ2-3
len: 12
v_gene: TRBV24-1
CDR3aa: ATSERGGADTQY

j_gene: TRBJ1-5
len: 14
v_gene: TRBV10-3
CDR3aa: AISESVRGRVQPQH

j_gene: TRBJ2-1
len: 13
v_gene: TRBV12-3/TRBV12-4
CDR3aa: AGSLISINYNEQF

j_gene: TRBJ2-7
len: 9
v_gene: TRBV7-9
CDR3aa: ASSPGQKQY

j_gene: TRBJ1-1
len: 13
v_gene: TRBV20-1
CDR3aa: SARQPLQGSTEAF

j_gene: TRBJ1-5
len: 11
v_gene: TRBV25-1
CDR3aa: ASSELGASPQH

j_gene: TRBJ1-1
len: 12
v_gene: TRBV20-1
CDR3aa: SARIGGAGTEAF

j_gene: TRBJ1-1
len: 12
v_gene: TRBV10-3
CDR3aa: AIRAGAENTEAF

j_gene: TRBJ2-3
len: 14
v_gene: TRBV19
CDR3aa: ASSPGTARYTDTQY

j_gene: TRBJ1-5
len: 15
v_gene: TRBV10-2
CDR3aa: ASSAPTGGIGNQPQH

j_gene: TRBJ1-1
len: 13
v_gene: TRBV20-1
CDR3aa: SARATQGMNTEAF

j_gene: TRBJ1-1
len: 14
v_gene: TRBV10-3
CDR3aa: AISESGQGANPEAF

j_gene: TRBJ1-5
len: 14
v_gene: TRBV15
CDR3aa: ATSRDMSAGVQPQH

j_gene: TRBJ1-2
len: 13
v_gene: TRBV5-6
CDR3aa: ASSLEYRGMNGYT

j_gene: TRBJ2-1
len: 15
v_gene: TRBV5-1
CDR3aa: ASGLARFGQVMNEQF

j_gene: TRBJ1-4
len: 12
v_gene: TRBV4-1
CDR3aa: ASSRGQGGEKLF

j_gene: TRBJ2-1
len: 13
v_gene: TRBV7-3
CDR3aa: ASSSRASAGNEQF

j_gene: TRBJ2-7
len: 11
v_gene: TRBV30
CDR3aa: AWSARTSSEQY

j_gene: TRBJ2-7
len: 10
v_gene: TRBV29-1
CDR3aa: SPGQGAGEQY

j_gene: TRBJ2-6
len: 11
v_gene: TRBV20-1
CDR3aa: SANLPGANVLT

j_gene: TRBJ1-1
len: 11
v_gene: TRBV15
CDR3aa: ATSRDVNTEAF

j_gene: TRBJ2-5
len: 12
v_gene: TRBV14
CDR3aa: ASRGLAGDLTQY

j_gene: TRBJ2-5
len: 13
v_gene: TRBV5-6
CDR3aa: ASSGKGLAGRTQY

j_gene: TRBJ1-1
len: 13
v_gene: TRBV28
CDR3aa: ASSFLLGANTEAF

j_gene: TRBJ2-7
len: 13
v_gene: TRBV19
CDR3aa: ASSSRAPGVVEQY

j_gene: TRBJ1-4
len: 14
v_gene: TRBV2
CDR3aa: ASLKGQGASNEKLF

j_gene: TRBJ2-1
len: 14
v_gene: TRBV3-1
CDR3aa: ASSQVPSGINNEQF